This TCR beta chain is from a study of blood T cells in healthy people across ages. Between the trimmed V and J ends, which lost 4 bases and 3 bases, there was a span of 13 bases. Germline V gene lookup returns CDR1 SGHRS and CDR2 YFSETQ. This CDR3 has 14 amino acids. Combining a sample-barcoded 5' primer with a J-beta primer mix, a second PCR ran for about 7 to 11 cycles. TCRdb itself ran the 5' RACE reads through MiXCR, one entry per CDR3 protein. The top ten hold around 13% of the sample, which has around 1,100,000 distinct CDR3 sequences, 30% to 40% seen once. What was sequenced was blood. The sequence was collected from a man aged 18 to 30 in good health. This chain links TRBV5-1 with TRBJ1-1; no firm D call. The DNA of the CDR3 is TGCGCCAGCAGCCCGAACACCTCTGACACTGAAGCTTTCTTT. This sequence encodes CASSPNTSDTEAFF. Full variable domain (rest looked up from reference TRBV5-1 and TRBJ1-1): KAGVTQTPRYLIKTRGQQVTLSCSPISGHRSVSWYQQTPGQGLQFLFEYFSETQRNKGNFPGRFSGRQFSNSRSEMNVSTLELGDSALYLCASSPNTSDTEAFFGQGTRLTVV.